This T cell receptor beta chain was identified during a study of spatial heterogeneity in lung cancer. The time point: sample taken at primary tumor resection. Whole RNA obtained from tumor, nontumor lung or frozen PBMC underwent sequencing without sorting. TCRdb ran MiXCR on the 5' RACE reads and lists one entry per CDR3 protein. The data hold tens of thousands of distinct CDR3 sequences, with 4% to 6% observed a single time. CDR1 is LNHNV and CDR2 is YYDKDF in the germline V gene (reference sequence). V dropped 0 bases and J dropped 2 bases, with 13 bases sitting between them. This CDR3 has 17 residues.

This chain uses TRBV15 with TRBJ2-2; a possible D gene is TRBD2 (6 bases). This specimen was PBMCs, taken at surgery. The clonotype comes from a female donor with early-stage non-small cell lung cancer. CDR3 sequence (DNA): TGTGCCACCAGCAGAGATATGGCTAGCGTTAACACCGGGGAGCTGTTTTTT. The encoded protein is CATSRDMASVNTGELFF.